These 8 T cell receptor beta chains were sequenced from one sample in a study of vaccination and CD4 T cells after COVID-19. Antigen specificity for these receptors is unknown. The treatment here: roughly 10-day PBMC culture with coronavirus spike peptide pools or control peptides (ViraFEST assay). The Oncomine TCR Beta short-read assay was applied to DNA of cultured CD4+ T cells. TCRdb itself ran the PCR reads through MiXCR, one entry per CDR3 protein. The sample carries about 15,000 distinct CDR3 sequences, about 55% recorded once. The material sequenced was CD4+ T cells from blood, cultured in vitro. These receptors all come from a human donor who had recovered from COVID-19.

The chain couples TRBV6-2 or TRBV6-3 to TRBJ2-7, with TRBD2 matching over 7 bases. There are 15 residues in the CDR3. The V gene end was trimmed by 2 bases and the J gene end by 4 bases; junction bases not matched to a gene: 8. Germline V gene data show CDR1 as MNHEY and CDR2 as SVGEGT. The CDR3 bases are TGTGCCAGCAGTTACCGTCCGGGACTACCTTACGAGCAGTACTTC. It is translated as CASSYRPGLPYEQYF.

The chain is built from TRBV28 and TRBJ2-2; tentatively, D is TRBD2 (7 bases). This CDR3 comprises 17 residues. With 5 bases removed from V and 5 bases from J, the gap between germline ends came to 21 bases. In germline, CDR1 is MDHEN, CDR2 SYDVKM. In DNA, the CDR3 is TGTGCCAGCAGTGGGGGGGGCAGGGGTCGAGGAACCGGGGAGCTGTTTTTT. Translated, it gives CASSGGGRGRGTGELFF.

This chain connects TRBV2 to TRBJ2-1, with TRBD2 matching 8 bases. The CDR3 spans 14 residues. CDR1 SNHLY and CDR2 FYNNEI come from the germline V gene. Unmatched junction bases numbered 10, after V lost 10 bases and J lost 5 bases. In DNA form, the CDR3 reads TGTGCCACCGCCGAACTAGCGGCGCACAATGAGCAGTTCTTC. Protein product: CATAELAAHNEQFF.

The V and J genes are TRBV2 and TRBJ2-5; 11 nucleotides line up with TRBD2. Germline V gives CDR1 SNHLY, CDR2 FYNNEI. The CDR3 extends over 14 amino acids. The CDR3 DNA reads TGTGCAGTACTAGCGGGAGTTTTCCAAGAGACCCAGTACTTC. Translated: CAVLAGVFQETQYF.

The rearrangement uses TRBV10-3 and TRBJ1-5; D is uncertain. CDR3 size: 14 residues. The germline CDR1 and CDR2 sequences are ENHRY and SYGVKD. Trimming took off 6 bases at V and 7 bases at J, with 16 bases between the two ends. CDR3 loop: CAISGQMTRQPQHF. DNA for the CDR3: TGTGCCATCAGCGGGCAAATGACAAGACAGCCCCAGCATTTT.

The genes are TRBV7-6 and TRBJ2-5; the match to TRBD1 covers 9 bases. The CDR3 extends over 15 amino acids. The J segment lost 1 base and the V segment lost 5 bases, leaving 5 bases of the junction unmatched. Germline values: CDR1 SGHVS, CDR2 FNYEAQ. CDR3 coding DNA: TGTGCCAGCAGCACAGGACAGGGGATCCAAGAGACCCAGTACTTC. Its protein is CASSTGQGIQETQYF.

V gene TRBV27 combines with J gene TRBJ1-1, with D possibly matching TRBD1 (5 bases). CDR3 length equals 14 residues. V gave up 6 bases and J gave up 8 bases, with 19 bases separating them. The germline gives CDR1 MNHEY, CDR2 SMNVEV (reference sequence). The CDR3 DNA reads TGTGCCAGCAGGAGGGAATGGCGGGGACCAGAAGCTTTCTTT. Amino acid sequence: CASRREWRGPEAFF.

This CDR3 is CASSEDRGRGGPQHF. As DNA, the CDR3 is TGTGCCAGCAGTGAAGACAGGGGGCGGGGGGGGCCCCAGCATTTT. The chain has TRBV2 and TRBJ1-5; 9 nucleotides line up with TRBD1. CDR3 size: 15 residues. V shed 1 base and J 9 bases; nucleotides not matched to a gene: 7. The germline CDR1 and CDR2 sequences are SNHLY and FYNNEI.